Described below is a single T cell receptor (beta chain) sequence and its context. The antigen is undetermined. The data belong to a study of cytomegalovirus exposure and HLA in healthy donors. Findings and limits, study-wide: In a later analysis, productive TCRs from donors in an Asian-associated ancestry cluster reportedly carried fewer N-insertions than the cohort mean. Presence/absence comparisons presumed near-even sequencing depth among donors.

CDR1 SGHVS and CDR2 FNYEAQ come from the germline V gene. The CDR3 consists of 16 residues. V trimming: 5 bases; J trimming: 5 bases; junction bases outside the gene matches: 10. Amplification used 60 Vbeta primers and 13 Jbeta primers. Profiled with immunoSEQ multiplex PCR; TCRdb holds only in-frame clones, not every one. This sample has 130,000 or so clones, with around three quarters found just once. This sequence was found in a man aged 25-45 years in good health and CMV-seronegative. The sample comprised PBMCs. The chain recombines TRBV7-6 with TRBJ2-2, with TRBD2 matching 8 bases. The CDR3 sequence: CASSGSGAGVTGELFF. Here the CDR3 DNA reads TGTGCCAGCAGCGGGAGTGGAGCGGGAGTAACCGGGGAGCTGTTTTTT.